This TCR beta chain was obtained from a study of cytomegalovirus exposure and HLA in healthy donors. This CDR3 is built from 20 residues. V lost 2 bases, J lost 1 base, and 12 bases stayed unmatched. Germline lookup yields CDR1 SNHLY and CDR2 FYNNEI. In the PCR, 60 Vbeta and 13 Jbeta primers were used. Sequencing was performed with immunoSEQ multiplex PCR; in TCRdb, only in-frame clones are kept and a portion is missing. The sample includes about 90,000 clones, about 70% of them seen just once. Sequenced sample: PBMCs. The clonotype was recovered from a man in his thirties or forties in good health and CMV-seronegative. The chain employs TRBV2 and TRBJ2-2; 11 nucleotides match TRBD2. CDR3 residues: CASSESGGYLAGGNTGELFF. The CDR3 nucleotides read TGTGCCAGCAGTGAAAGTGGGGGTTATCTAGCGGGAGGGAACACCGGGGAGCTGTTTTTT. Combining the CDR3 with reference TRBV2 and TRBJ2-2 gives the whole variable domain EPEVTQTPSHQVTQMGQEVILRCVPISNHLYFYWYRQILGQKVEFLVSFYNNEISEKSEIFDDQFSVERPDGSNFTLKIRSTKLEDSAMYFCASSESGGYLAGGNTGELFFGEGSRLTVL.